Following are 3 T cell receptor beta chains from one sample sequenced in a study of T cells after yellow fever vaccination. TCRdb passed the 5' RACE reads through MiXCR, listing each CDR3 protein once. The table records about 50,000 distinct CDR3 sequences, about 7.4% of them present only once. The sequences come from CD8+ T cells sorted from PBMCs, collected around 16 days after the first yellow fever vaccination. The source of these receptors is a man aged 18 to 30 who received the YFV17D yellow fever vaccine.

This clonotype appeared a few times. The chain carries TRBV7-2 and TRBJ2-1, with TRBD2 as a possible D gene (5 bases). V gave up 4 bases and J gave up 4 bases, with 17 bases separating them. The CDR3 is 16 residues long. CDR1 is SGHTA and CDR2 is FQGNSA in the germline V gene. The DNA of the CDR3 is TGTGCCAGCAGCTCCCCATTTCGGGGAACTTACAATGAGCAGTTCTTC. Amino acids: CASSSPFRGTYNEQFF.

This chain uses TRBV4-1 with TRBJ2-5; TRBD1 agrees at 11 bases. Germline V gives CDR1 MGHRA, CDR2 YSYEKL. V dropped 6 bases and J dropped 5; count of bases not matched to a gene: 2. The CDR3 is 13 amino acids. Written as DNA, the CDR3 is TGCGCCAGCAGGAGGACAGGGGGCGAGACCCAGTACTTC. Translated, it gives CASRRTGGETQYF.

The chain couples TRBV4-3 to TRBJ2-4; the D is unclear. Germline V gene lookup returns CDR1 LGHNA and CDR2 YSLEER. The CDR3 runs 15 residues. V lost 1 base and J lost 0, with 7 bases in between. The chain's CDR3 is CASSQVGLAKNIQYF. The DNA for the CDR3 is TGCGCCAGCAGCCAAGTGGGTCTAGCCAAAAACATTCAGTACTTC.